Many counts were recorded for the clone carrying this TCR beta chain. Its target is not known. The sample originates from a study of metastatic and nonmetastatic thyroid tumors. For the study at large: Repertoires from malignant and benign thyroid patients were compared across blood and tumor or nodule tissue.

Study-wide results and limits: It was reportedly found that TCR beta diversity was significantly higher in malignant thyroid tumors than in benign nodules, a difference seen in both blood and tumor samples.

There were no patients who had received any treatment before thyroid surgery. CDR1 and CDR2 from the germline V gene are KGHSH and LQKENI. V lost 5 bases, J lost 4 bases, and 18 bases lay in between. The CDR3 has 16 amino acids. As processed by the authors: What underpinned the distant-metastasis classifier for papillary thyroid cancer was the set of CDR3 differences across clinicopathological groups. TCRdb re-analyzed the PCR reads using MiXCR. V and J calls and clone size were set by TCRdb, not the authors. The table records approximately 50,000 clones, about 4% of them present only once. The sequencing input was blood. This receptor was identified in a female donor with papillary thyroid cancer or a benign thyroid nodule (not recorded which). Some clones in this sample may be carry-over from other donors' samples. The rearrangement uses TRBV18 and TRBJ2-1, with a weak D call TRBD2 (7 bases). This CDR3 is CASSFGGGASYNEQFF. DNA for the CDR3: TGTGCCAGCTCATTCGGTGGGGGGGCGTCTTACAATGAGCAGTTCTTC.